The TCR beta chain described here comes from a study of shared clonotypes between healthy human individuals. On the study more broadly: Donors consisted of two women and a few men between 18 and 49.

About this clone itself: The antigen is not known.

V shed 5 bases and J shed 1 base, with 9 bases lying between them. CDR1 MNHEY and CDR2 SMNVEV come from the germline V gene (reference sequence). The CDR3 runs to 13 residues. Donors had no recently reported acute infections or vaccinations and were HIV-negative. The study ran the assay at deep level. Method: immunoSEQ multiplex PCR; TCRdb's copy keeps in-frame clones and lacks some. The table records approximately 940,000 clones, over 60% of them present only once. Study conclusions and caveats: For naive CD4 cells, approximately 4.7% of clonotypes were shared across a handful of donors.

Sequencing was carried out using memory CD4+ T cells sorted from blood. As to subset: CD45RA-negative fraction. This TCR was recovered from a man between 18 and 35 years old in good health. The chain links TRBV27 to TRBJ2-7; TRBD1 is a possible D gene (6 bases). For the CDR3, the DNA is TGTGCCAGCAGTCGGGACATTTCCTACGAGCAGTACTTC. Amino acids: CASSRDISYEQYF.